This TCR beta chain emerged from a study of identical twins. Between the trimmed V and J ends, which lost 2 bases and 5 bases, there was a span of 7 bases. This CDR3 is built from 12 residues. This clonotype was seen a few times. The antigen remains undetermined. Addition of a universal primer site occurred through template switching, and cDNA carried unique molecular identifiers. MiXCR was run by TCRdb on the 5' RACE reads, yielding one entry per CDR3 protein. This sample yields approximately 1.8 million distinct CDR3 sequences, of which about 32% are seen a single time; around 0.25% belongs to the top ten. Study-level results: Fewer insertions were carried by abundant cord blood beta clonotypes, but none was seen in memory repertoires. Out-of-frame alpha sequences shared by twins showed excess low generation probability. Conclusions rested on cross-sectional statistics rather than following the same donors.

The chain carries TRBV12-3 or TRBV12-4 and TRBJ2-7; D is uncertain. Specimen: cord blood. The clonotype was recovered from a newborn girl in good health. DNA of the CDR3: TGTGCCAGCAGTTTAATGGGGAACGAGCAGTACTTC. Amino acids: CASSLMGNEQYF.